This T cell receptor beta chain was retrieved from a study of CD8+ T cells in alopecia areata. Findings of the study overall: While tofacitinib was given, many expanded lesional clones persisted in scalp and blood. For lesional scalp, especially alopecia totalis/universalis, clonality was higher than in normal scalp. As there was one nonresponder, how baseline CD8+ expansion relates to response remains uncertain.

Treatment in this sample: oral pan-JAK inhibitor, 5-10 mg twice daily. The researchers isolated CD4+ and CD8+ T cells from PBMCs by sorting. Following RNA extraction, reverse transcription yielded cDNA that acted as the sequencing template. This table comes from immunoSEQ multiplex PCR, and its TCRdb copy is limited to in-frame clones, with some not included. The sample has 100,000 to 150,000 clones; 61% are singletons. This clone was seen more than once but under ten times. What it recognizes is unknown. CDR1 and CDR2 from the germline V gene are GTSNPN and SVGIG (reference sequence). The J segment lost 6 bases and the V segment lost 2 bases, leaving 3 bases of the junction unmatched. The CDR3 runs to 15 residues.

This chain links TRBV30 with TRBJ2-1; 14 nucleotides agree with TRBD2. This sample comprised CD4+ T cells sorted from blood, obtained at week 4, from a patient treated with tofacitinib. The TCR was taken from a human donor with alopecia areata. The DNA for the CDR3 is TGTGCCTGGAGTCTGGGACTAGCGGGAGCCAATGAGCAGTTCTTC. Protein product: CAWSLGLAGANEQFF.